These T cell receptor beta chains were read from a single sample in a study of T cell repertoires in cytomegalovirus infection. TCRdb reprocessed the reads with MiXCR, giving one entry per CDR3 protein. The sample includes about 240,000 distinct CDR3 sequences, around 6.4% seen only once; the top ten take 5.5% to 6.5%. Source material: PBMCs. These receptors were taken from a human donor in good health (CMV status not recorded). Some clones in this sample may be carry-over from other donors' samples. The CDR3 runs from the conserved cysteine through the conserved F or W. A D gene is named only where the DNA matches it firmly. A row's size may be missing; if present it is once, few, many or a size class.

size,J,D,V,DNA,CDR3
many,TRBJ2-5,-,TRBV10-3,TGTGCCATCAGTGGGTTTGGTTCCGTTGGTCAGGGGAGACAAGAGACCCAGTACTTC,CAISGFGSVGQGRQETQYF
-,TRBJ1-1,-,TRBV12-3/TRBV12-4,TGTGCCAGCGGAAACCAGGGACGCACTGAAGCTTTCTTT,CASGNQGRTEAFF
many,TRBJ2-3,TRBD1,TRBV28,TGTGCCAGCAGTTTCGGGACAGGGGTGGATACGCAGTATTTT,CASSFGTGVDTQYF
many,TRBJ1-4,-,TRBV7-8,TGTGCCAGCAGCTTAGTGTCTGCCGCAACTAATGAAAAACTGTTTTTT,CASSLVSAATNEKLFF
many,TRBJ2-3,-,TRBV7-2,TGTGCCAGCATCCCTGGACTATCGTCAGATACGCAGTATTTT,CASIPGLSSDTQYF
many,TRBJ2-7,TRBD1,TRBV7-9,TGTGCCAGCAGCTTAGCAGACAGGGGGTTCGACGAGCAGTACTTC,CASSLADRGFDEQYF
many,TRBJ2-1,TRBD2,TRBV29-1,TGCAGCTGGCGGCTAGCGGGGAGCAATGAGCAGTTCTTC,CSWRLAGSNEQFF
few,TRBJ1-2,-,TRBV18,TGTGCCAGCTCATCAACGACCTCCCTCGGGGTATTAGGCTACACCTTC,CASSSTTSLGVLGYTF
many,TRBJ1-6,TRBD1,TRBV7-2,TGTGCCAGCAGCCCCGGGACAGTATATAATTCACCCCTCCACTTT,CASSPGTVYNSPLHF
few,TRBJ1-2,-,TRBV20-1,TGCAGTGGTAACAGGGACGCCTATGGCTACACCTTC,CSGNRDAYGYTF